These T cell receptor beta chains were read from a single sample in a study of T cells in Graves' hyperthyroidism and ophthalmopathy. One entry per CDR3 protein, called by TCRdb with MiXCR from the multiplex PCR reads. Here the sample spans 600,000 or so distinct CDR3 sequences, 15% to 20% being singletons. The sequenced material came from blood. Receptor source: a woman in her 30s with Graves' hyperthyroidism. The CDR3 runs from the conserved cysteine through the conserved F or W. Fields, in order: V gene, D gene, J gene, clone size, CDR3 protein, CDR3 DNA. D genes are given only for firm matches. Some rows mark clone size as missing; the rest say once, few, many or name a class of expanded clone.

v_call: TRBV6-5; d_call: NA; j_call: TRBJ1-5; clone_size: NA; cdr3_aa: CASSYLGGYQPQHF; cdr3_nt: TGTGCCAGCAGTTACTTAGGAGGCTATCAGCCCCAGCATTTT
v_call: TRBV5-1; d_call: TRBD2; j_call: TRBJ2-3; clone_size: NA; cdr3_aa: CASSRSSGKITDTQYF; cdr3_nt: TGCGCCAGCAGCCGCAGTAGCGGGAAGATCACAGATACGCAGTATTTT
v_call: TRBV20-1; d_call: TRBD2; j_call: TRBJ2-2; clone_size: few; cdr3_aa: CSARDSVGTRHTGELFF; cdr3_nt: TGCAGTGCTAGAGATTCGGTTGGGACTAGACACACCGGGGAGCTGTTTTTT
v_call: TRBV4-1; d_call: TRBD1; j_call: TRBJ1-2; clone_size: NA; cdr3_aa: CASSQAGTGVEGYTF; cdr3_nt: TGCGCCAGCAGCCAAGCTGGGACAGGGGTTGAGGGCTACACCTTC
v_call: TRBV20-1; d_call: NA; j_call: TRBJ2-3; clone_size: NA; cdr3_aa: CSAPAADTQYF; cdr3_nt: TGCAGTGCACCAGCCGCGGATACGCAGTATTTT
v_call: TRBV20-1; d_call: NA; j_call: TRBJ2-5; clone_size: NA; cdr3_aa: CSAGDRVGETQYF; cdr3_nt: TGCAGTGCTGGTGACAGAGTCGGAGAGACCCAGTACTTC
v_call: TRBV3-1; d_call: NA; j_call: TRBJ2-3; clone_size: many; cdr3_aa: CASSPSLGADTQYF; cdr3_nt: TGTGCCAGCAGCCCCTCCCTAGGGGCAGATACGCAGTATTTT
v_call: TRBV15; d_call: NA; j_call: TRBJ2-1; clone_size: NA; cdr3_aa: CATSRDFGPGRVEQFF; cdr3_nt: TGTGCCACCAGCAGAGATTTTGGACCCGGGCGGGTGGAGCAGTTCTTC
v_call: TRBV3-1; d_call: TRBD1; j_call: TRBJ1-6; clone_size: NA; cdr3_aa: CASSQGKGASSPLHF; cdr3_nt: TGTGCCAGCAGCCAAGGAAAGGGGGCCAGTTCACCCCTCCACTTT
v_call: TRBV6-4; d_call: TRBD2; j_call: TRBJ2-2; clone_size: NA; cdr3_aa: CASSPLGREPPGELFF; cdr3_nt: TGTGCCAGCAGTCCGCTCGGGCGGGAGCCCCCCGGGGAGCTGTTTTTT
v_call: TRBV4-3; d_call: TRBD2; j_call: TRBJ2-2; clone_size: few; cdr3_aa: CASSQKDQSGTSGRGTGELFF; cdr3_nt: TGCGCCAGCAGCCAAAAAGACCAATCCGGGACTAGCGGGAGAGGTACCGGGGAGCTGTTTTTT
v_call: TRBV19; d_call: NA; j_call: TRBJ2-5; clone_size: NA; cdr3_aa: CASSTEGETQYF; cdr3_nt: TGTGCCAGTAGTACCGAGGGGGAGACCCAGTACTTC
v_call: TRBV30; d_call: NA; j_call: TRBJ2-2; clone_size: NA; cdr3_aa: CAWAGTNTGKLFF; cdr3_nt: TGTGCCTGGGCGGGGACAAACACCGGGAAGCTGTTTTTT
v_call: TRBV7-2; d_call: TRBD2; j_call: TRBJ2-5; clone_size: few; cdr3_aa: CASSLLAAYRQETQYF; cdr3_nt: TGTGCCAGCAGCCTACTAGCGGCCTACCGACAAGAGACCCAGTACTTC
v_call: TRBV2; d_call: NA; j_call: TRBJ1-5; clone_size: many; cdr3_aa: CASSEGGHSQPQHF; cdr3_nt: TGTGCCAGCAGTGAAGGGGGGCATTCGCAGCCCCAGCATTTT
v_call: TRBV6-2/TRBV6-3; d_call: TRBD2; j_call: TRBJ2-1; clone_size: many; cdr3_aa: CASSYSRLAGVNEQFF; cdr3_nt: TGTGCCAGCAGTTACTCGAGACTAGCGGGAGTGAATGAGCAGTTCTTC
v_call: TRBV9; d_call: NA; j_call: TRBJ2-7; clone_size: few; cdr3_aa: CASSLRGSDLYEQYF; cdr3_nt: TGTGCCAGCAGCCTTCGCGGGTCAGATTTATACGAGCAGTACTTC
v_call: TRBV5-1; d_call: TRBD1; j_call: TRBJ1-2; clone_size: NA; cdr3_aa: CASSSTGTGTSKNYGYTF; cdr3_nt: TGCGCCAGCAGCTCAACCGGGACAGGGACCTCAAAAAACTATGGCTACACCTTC
v_call: TRBV27; d_call: TRBD1; j_call: TRBJ2-7; clone_size: many; cdr3_aa: CASSIRTGSEQYF; cdr3_nt: TGTGCCAGCAGTATCCGGACAGGGTCGGAGCAGTACTTC
v_call: TRBV5-6; d_call: NA; j_call: TRBJ1-1; clone_size: NA; cdr3_aa: CASSSTPHDEAFF; cdr3_nt: TGTGCCAGCAGCTCCACTCCCCATGATGAAGCTTTCTTT
v_call: TRBV12-3/TRBV12-4; d_call: TRBD2; j_call: TRBJ2-3; clone_size: many; cdr3_aa: CASSSLAGDGDTQYF; cdr3_nt: TGTGCCAGCAGCTCTCTAGCGGGAGATGGAGATACGCAGTATTTT
v_call: TRBV6-6; d_call: NA; j_call: TRBJ2-1; clone_size: NA; cdr3_aa: CASSYFPGTGNEQFF; cdr3_nt: TGTGCCAGCAGTTACTTCCCCGGGACCGGCAATGAGCAGTTCTTC
v_call: TRBV4-2; d_call: NA; j_call: TRBJ2-1; clone_size: many; cdr3_aa: CASSQEGWGDEQFF; cdr3_nt: TGTGCCAGCAGCCAAGAGGGTTGGGGTGATGAGCAGTTCTTC
v_call: TRBV15; d_call: NA; j_call: TRBJ2-7; clone_size: many; cdr3_aa: CATSRDLGDSSYEQYF; cdr3_nt: TGTGCCACCAGCAGAGATCTGGGGGATAGCTCCTACGAGCAGTACTTC
v_call: TRBV30; d_call: NA; j_call: TRBJ2-7; clone_size: many; cdr3_aa: CAWSQSSFSYEQYF; cdr3_nt: TGTGCCTGGAGTCAGTCCTCGTTCTCCTACGAGCAGTACTTC
v_call: TRBV30; d_call: TRBD1; j_call: TRBJ2-7; clone_size: NA; cdr3_aa: CAWTKGQGSNEQYF; cdr3_nt: TGTGCCTGGACCAAGGGACAGGGGAGCAACGAGCAGTACTTC
v_call: TRBV19; d_call: NA; j_call: TRBJ2-2; clone_size: NA; cdr3_aa: CASSIRRGNTGELFF; cdr3_nt: TGTGCCAGTAGTATACGTAGGGGTAACACCGGGGAGCTGTTTTTT
v_call: TRBV7-2; d_call: NA; j_call: TRBJ2-6; clone_size: NA; cdr3_aa: CASSLDGASSGANVLTF; cdr3_nt: TGTGCCAGCAGCTTAGATGGGGCGTCATCTGGGGCCAACGTCCTGACTTTC
v_call: TRBV10-3; d_call: NA; j_call: TRBJ1-5; clone_size: NA; cdr3_aa: CAISESRTEVYSNQPQHF; cdr3_nt: TGTGCCATCAGTGAGTCGCGGACAGAGGTCTATAGCAATCAGCCCCAGCATTTT
v_call: TRBV11-2; d_call: NA; j_call: TRBJ1-1; clone_size: NA; cdr3_aa: CASSLASAEKKAFF; cdr3_nt: TGTGCCAGCAGCTTAGCATCGGCCGAGAAGAAAGCTTTCTTT
v_call: TRBV15; d_call: TRBD1; j_call: TRBJ2-5; clone_size: NA; cdr3_aa: CATSGTWDREGQETQYF; cdr3_nt: TGTGCCACCAGCGGGACCTGGGACAGGGAGGGTCAAGAGACCCAGTACTTC
v_call: TRBV2; d_call: TRBD1; j_call: TRBJ1-5; clone_size: many; cdr3_aa: CASGTGLNQPQHF; cdr3_nt: TGTGCCTCTGGGACAGGGCTCAATCAGCCCCAGCATTTT
v_call: TRBV5-1; d_call: NA; j_call: TRBJ1-1; clone_size: few; cdr3_aa: CASSLAYRGSEAFF; cdr3_nt: TGCGCCAGCAGCTTGGCCTATAGGGGCTCTGAAGCTTTCTTT
v_call: TRBV7-9; d_call: NA; j_call: TRBJ2-5; clone_size: NA; cdr3_aa: CASSFTGHGQETQYF; cdr3_nt: TGTGCCAGCAGCTTTACGGGACACGGACAAGAGACCCAGTACTTC
v_call: TRBV5-1; d_call: TRBD2; j_call: TRBJ2-1; clone_size: NA; cdr3_aa: CASSQTSGRIGEQFF; cdr3_nt: TGCGCCAGCAGCCAGACTAGCGGGAGAATAGGTGAGCAGTTCTTC
v_call: TRBV6-1; d_call: TRBD1; j_call: TRBJ1-5; clone_size: NA; cdr3_aa: CASQTGGWQPQHF; cdr3_nt: TGTGCCAGCCAAACAGGGGGATGGCAGCCCCAGCATTTT
v_call: TRBV6-2/TRBV6-3; d_call: NA; j_call: TRBJ1-1; clone_size: many; cdr3_aa: CASSTRGWGTEAFF; cdr3_nt: TGTGCCAGCAGTACTAGGGGTTGGGGCACTGAAGCTTTCTTT
v_call: TRBV6-4; d_call: TRBD2; j_call: TRBJ2-7; clone_size: NA; cdr3_aa: CASSQTSGSGDEQYF; cdr3_nt: TGTGCCAGCAGCCAGACTAGCGGGAGTGGGGACGAGCAGTACTTC
v_call: TRBV11-2; d_call: TRBD2; j_call: TRBJ2-5; clone_size: many; cdr3_aa: CASSSFTGGELETQYF; cdr3_nt: TGTGCCAGCAGCTCCTTTACGGGAGGGGAGCTGGAGACCCAGTACTTC